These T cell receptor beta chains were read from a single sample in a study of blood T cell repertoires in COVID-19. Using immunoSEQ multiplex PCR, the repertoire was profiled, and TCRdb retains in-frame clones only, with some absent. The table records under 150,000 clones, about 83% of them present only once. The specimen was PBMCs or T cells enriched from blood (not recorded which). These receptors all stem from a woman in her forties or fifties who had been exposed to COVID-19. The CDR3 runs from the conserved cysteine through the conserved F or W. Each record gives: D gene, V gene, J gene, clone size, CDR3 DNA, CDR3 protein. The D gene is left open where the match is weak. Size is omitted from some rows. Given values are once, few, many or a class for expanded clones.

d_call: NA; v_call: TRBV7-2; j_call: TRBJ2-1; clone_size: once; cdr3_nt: TGTGCCAGCAGCCGGACCCGTCTCGGGAGAAGTTCCAATGAGCAGTTCTTC; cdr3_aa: CASSRTRLGRSSNEQFF
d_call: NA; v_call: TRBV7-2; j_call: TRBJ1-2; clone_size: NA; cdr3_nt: TGTGCCAGCAGCTTAGGTAAAGCCCACTATGGCTACACCTTC; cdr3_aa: CASSLGKAHYGYTF
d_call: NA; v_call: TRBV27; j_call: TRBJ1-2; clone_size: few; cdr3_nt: TGTGCCAGCAGTTTATCTCCCTCCACAGCTAACTATGGCTACACCTTC; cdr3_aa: CASSLSPSTANYGYTF
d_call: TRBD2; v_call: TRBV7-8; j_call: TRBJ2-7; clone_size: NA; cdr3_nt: TGTGCCAGCAGCTTAGCCCCTAGCGGGGGAACTGGCGAGCAGTACTTC; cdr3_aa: CASSLAPSGGTGEQYF
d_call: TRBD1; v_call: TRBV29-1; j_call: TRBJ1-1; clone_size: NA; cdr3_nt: TGCAGCGGTGTACAGGGGTTGGGCACTGAAGCTTTCTTT; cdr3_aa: CSGVQGLGTEAFF
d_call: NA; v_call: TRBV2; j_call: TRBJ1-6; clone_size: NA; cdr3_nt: TGTGCCAGCAGTGAGGCGGACAGCCAAAATTCACCCCTCCACTTT; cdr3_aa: CASSEADSQNSPLHF
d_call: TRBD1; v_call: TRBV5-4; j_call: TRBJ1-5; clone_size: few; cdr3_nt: TGTGCCAGCAGCCCAGGACAGGGGGCGGGTCAGCCCCAGCATTTT; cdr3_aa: CASSPGQGAGQPQHF
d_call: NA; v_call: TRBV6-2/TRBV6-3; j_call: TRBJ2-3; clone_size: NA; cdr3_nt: TGTGCCAGCAGTTACTCGACCTCCCGGGGGAGAGGCACAGATACGCAGTATTTT; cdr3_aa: CASSYSTSRGRGTDTQYF
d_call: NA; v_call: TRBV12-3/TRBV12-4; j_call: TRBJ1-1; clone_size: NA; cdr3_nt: TGTGCCAGCAGTTTCGGGACATCAACTGAAGCTTTCTTT; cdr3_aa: CASSFGTSTEAFF
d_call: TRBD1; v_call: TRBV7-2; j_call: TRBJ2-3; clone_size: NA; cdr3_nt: TGTGCCAGCAGCTTAGTAGGACAGGGATACACAGATACGCAGTATTTT; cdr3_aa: CASSLVGQGYTDTQYF
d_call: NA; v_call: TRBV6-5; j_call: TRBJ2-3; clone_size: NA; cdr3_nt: TGTGCCAGCAGTTACTCAAGGCCCTCGGAGACGCAGTATTTT; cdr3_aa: CASSYSRPSETQYF
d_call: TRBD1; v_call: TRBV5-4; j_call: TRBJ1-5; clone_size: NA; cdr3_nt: TGTGCCAGCAGCCGTTCCGGGACAGCCAGCAATCAGCCCCAGCATTTT; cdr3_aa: CASSRSGTASNQPQHF
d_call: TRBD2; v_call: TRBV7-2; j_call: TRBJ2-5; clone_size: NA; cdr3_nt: TGTGCCAGCAGCGTTAGCGGGAGGGAGACCCAGTACTTC; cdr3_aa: CASSVSGRETQYF
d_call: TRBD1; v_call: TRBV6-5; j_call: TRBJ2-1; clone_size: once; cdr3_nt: TGTGCCAGCAGGGCATACGGACAGGGTGGCGATGAGCAGTTCTTC; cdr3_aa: CASRAYGQGGDEQFF
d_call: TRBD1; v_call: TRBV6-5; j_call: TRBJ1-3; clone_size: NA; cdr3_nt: TGTGCCAGCAGTTACTCCGGCCAGGGGGCCGGAAACACCATATATTTT; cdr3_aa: CASSYSGQGAGNTIYF
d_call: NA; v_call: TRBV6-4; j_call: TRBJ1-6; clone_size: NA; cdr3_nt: TGTGCCAGCAGTGTGCAGGCATTTAATTCACCCCTCCACTTT; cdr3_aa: CASSVQAFNSPLHF
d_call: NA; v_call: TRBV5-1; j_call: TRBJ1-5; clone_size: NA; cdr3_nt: TGCGCCAGCAGCTGGGAGGGACGGATCAATCAGCCCCAGCATTTT; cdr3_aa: CASSWEGRINQPQHF
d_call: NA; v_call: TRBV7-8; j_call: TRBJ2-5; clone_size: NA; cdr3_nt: TGTGCCAGCAGCACCGGGACACAGAGGGAGACCCAGTACTTC; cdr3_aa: CASSTGTQRETQYF
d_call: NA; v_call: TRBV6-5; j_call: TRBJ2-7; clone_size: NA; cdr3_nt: TGTGCCAGCAGTCCTTGGGGCGACGAGCAGTACTTC; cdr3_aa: CASSPWGDEQYF
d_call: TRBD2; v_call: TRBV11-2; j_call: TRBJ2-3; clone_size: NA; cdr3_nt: TGTGCCAGCAGCGTTGTTAGCGGGACTAGCACAGATACGCAGTATTTT; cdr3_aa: CASSVVSGTSTDTQYF
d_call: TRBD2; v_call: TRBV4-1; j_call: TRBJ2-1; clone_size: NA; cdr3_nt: TGCGCCAGCAGCCAAGGAATATTGAGACTAGCGGGAGAGGTTGAGCAGTTCTTC; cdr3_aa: CASSQGILRLAGEVEQFF
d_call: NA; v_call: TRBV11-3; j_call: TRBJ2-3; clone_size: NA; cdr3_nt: TGTGCCAGCAGCCCTCGGGACTCCAGGGATACGCAGTATTTT; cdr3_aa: CASSPRDSRDTQYF
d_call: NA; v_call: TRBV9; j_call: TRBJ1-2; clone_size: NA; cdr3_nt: TGTGCCAGCAGCGTAGACGGTGTAGGAGAGAACTATGGCTACACCTTT; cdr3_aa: CASSVDGVGENYGYTF
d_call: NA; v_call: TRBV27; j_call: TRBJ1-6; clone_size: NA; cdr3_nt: TGTGCCAGCAGATGGTTCTCGGAGGGGTCACCCCTCCACTTT; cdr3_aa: CASRWFSEGSPLHF
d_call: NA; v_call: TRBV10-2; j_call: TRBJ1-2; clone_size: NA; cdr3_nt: TGCGCCAGCAGTGAGTCCGGGTTCGGTGTGGGCTACACCTTC; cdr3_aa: CASSESGFGVGYTF
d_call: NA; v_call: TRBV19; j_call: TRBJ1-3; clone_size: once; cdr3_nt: TGTGCCAGTAGCCCAGACTGGAGCTCTGGAAACACCATATATTTT; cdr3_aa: CASSPDWSSGNTIYF
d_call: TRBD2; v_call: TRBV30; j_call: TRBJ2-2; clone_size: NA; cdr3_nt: TGTGCCTGGAGTGTACTAGCGGGAAAGAACGGGGAGCTGTTTTTT; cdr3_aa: CAWSVLAGKNGELFF
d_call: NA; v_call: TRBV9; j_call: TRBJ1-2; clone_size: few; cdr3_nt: TGTGCCAGCAGCGGAGCGGGAAGCGGCGGCTACACCTTC; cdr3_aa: CASSGAGSGGYTF
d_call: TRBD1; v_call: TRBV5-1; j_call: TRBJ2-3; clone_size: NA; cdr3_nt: TGCGCCAGCGTACAGGGGGCTGGCACAGATACGCAGTATTTT; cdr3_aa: CASVQGAGTDTQYF
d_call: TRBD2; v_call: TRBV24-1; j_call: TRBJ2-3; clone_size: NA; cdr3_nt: TGTGCCACCAGTGGAGCGGGGGGGGAAGATACGCAGTATTTT; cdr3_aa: CATSGAGGEDTQYF
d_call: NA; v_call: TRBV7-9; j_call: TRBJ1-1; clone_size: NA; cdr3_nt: TGTGCCAGCAGCCCCAGCGGTGTAGGGTTAGAAGCTTTCTTT; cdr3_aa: CASSPSGVGLEAFF
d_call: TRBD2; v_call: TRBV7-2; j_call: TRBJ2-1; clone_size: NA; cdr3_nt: TGTGCCAGCAGCCCTAGCGGGAGATCGGGTGAGCAGTTCTTC; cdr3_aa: CASSPSGRSGEQFF
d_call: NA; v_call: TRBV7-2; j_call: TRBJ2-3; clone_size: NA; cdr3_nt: TGTGCCAGCAGCGTGGGGACACAACTTTACACAGATACGCAGTATTTT; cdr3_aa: CASSVGTQLYTDTQYF
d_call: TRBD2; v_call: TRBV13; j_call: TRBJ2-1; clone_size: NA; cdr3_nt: TGTGCCAGCAGCTCGACAGCCGGGACTAGCCGATACAATGAGCAGTTCTTC; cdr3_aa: CASSSTAGTSRYNEQFF
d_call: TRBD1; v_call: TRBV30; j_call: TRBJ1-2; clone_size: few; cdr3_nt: TGTGCCTGGAGAAGAATAATGGACAGGGGGATCTATGGCTACACCTTC; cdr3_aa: CAWRRIMDRGIYGYTF
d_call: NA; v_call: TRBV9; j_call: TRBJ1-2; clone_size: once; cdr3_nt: TGTGCCAGCAGCGTACAAGGGAGTGGCTACACCTTC; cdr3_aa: CASSVQGSGYTF
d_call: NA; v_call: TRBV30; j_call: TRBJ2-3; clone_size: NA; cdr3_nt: TGTGCCTGGAGTGGTGGAGCAGATACGCAGTATTTT; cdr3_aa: CAWSGGADTQYF
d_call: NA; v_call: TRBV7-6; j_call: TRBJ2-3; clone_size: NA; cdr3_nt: TGTGCCAGCAGCACGAGCAGGACTAGCACAGATACGCAGTATTTT; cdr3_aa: CASSTSRTSTDTQYF
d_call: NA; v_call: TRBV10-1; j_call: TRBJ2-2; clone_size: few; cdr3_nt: TGCGCCAGCAGTGAGATCTCAGGGGCCGGGGAGCTGTTTTTT; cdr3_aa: CASSEISGAGELFF
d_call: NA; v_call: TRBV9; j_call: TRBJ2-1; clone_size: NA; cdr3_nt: TGTGCCAGCAGCCCGCGGGGCCCGTCTGAGCAGTTCTTC; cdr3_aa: CASSPRGPSEQFF
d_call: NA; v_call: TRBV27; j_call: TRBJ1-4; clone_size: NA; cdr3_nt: TGTGCCAGCAGTTTAGGGCGGGCAGTCAATGAAAAACTGTTTTTT; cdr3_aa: CASSLGRAVNEKLFF
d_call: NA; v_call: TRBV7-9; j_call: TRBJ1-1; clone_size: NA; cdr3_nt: TGTGCCGGCCGTCCGGGGAACACTGAAGCTTTCTTT; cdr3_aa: CAGRPGNTEAFF
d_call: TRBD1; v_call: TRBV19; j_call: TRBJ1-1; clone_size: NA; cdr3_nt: TGTGCCAGTAGTCCTCCCAGGGGGCGGAACACTGAAGCTTTCTTT; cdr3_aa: CASSPPRGRNTEAFF
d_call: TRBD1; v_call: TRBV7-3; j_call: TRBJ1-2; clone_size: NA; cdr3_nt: TGTGCCAGCAGCTTAACGCCGGGGCAAGGGACAGGGTTTTATGGCTACACCTTC; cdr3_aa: CASSLTPGQGTGFYGYTF
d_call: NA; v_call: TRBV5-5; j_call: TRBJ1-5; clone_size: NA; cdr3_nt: TGTGCCAGCAGCCCCGGGACAAATAATCAGCCCCAGCATTTT; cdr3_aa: CASSPGTNNQPQHF